These 32 T cell receptor beta chains were all obtained from the same sample, sequenced in a study of cytotoxic CD8 clonotypes in ibrutinib-treated CLL. TCRdb's table, derived via immunoSEQ multiplex PCR, lists solely in-frame clones and lacks some. The table records fewer than 150,000 clones, about 85% of them present only once. The input for sequencing was PBMCs, taken after 24 months of ibrutinib treatment. All receptors derive from a human donor with chronic lymphocytic leukemia.

The chain couples TRBV7-2 to TRBJ1-2, with 11 bases identical to TRBD1. Trimming cost V 4 bases and J 7 bases; bases outside gene matches: 5. This CDR3 is 14 amino acids long. Germline V gives CDR1 SGHTA, CDR2 FQGNSA. DNA of the CDR3: TGTGCCAGCAGCTGGGACAGGGGGTCTGGTGGCTACACCTTC. Protein sequence: CASSWDRGSGGYTF.

The V and J genes are TRBV30 and TRBJ2-1; 11 nucleotides match TRBD1. Per the germline V gene, CDR1 is GTSNPN and CDR2 is SVGIG (reference sequence). J gave up 4 bases and V 7 bases, and 12 bases lay outside the gene matches. The CDR3 extends over 16 amino acids. In DNA form, the CDR3 reads TGTGCCTTCAAATCCGGGACAGGGGGTTCGTACAATGAGCAGTTCTTC. Encoded protein: CAFKSGTGGSYNEQFF.

DNA for the CDR3: TGTGCCAGTAGTATTTTCGGGACTGAAGCTTTCTTT. As protein: CASSIFGTEAFF. The chain recombines TRBV19 with TRBJ1-1; D uncertain. V lost 3 bases, J lost 5 bases, and 7 bases lay in between. Germline CDR1 LNHDA, CDR2 SQIVND (reference sequence). There are 12 residues in the CDR3. Filled out from reference TRBV19 and TRBJ1-1, the complete variable domain reads DGGITQSPKYLFRKEGQNVTLSCEQNLNHDAMYWYRQDPGQGLRLIYYSQIVNDFQKGDIAEGYSVSREKKESFPLTVTSAQKNPTAFYLCASSIFGTEAFFGQGTRLTVV.

The chain is built from TRBV28 and TRBJ2-7; the D call may be TRBD1 or TRBD2 (5 bases each). Trimming took off 5 bases at V and 0 bases at J, with 11 bases between the two ends. Per the germline V gene, CDR1 is MDHEN and CDR2 is SYDVKM. The CDR3 covers 14 residues. The CDR3 DNA sequence: TGTGCCAGCAGTCCCGCCGGGACCTCCTACGAGCAGTACTTC. It specifies CASSPAGTSYEQYF.

The chain combines TRBV9 with TRBJ2-4; D gene ambiguous. Germline CDR1 is SGDLS and CDR2 is YYNGEE. V was cut by 4 bases and J by 2 bases, with 19 bases left in between. The CDR3 length is 17 residues. Here the CDR3 DNA reads TGTGCCAGCAGCCTCACGGCTCCCCCTGGGCCCAAAAACATTCAGTACTTC. Translating gives CASSLTAPPGPKNIQYF.

The rearrangement links TRBV7-7 to TRBJ1-1; no clear D. V lost 5 bases and J 1 base, leaving 14 bases between the germline ends. Per germline, CDR1 SSHAT and CDR2 FNYEAQ (reference sequence). The CDR3 covers 15 residues. CDR3: CASSPLRTGNTEAFF. CDR3 nucleotides: TGTGCCAGCAGCCCACTAAGGACGGGGAACACTGAAGCTTTCTTT.

The V call is TRBV4-3, the J call TRBJ1-4; 8 bases fit TRBD1. Germline V CDR1 and CDR2: LGHNA, YSLEER. This CDR3 contains 15 residues. With 0 bases clipped from V and 7 bases from J, the junction kept 4 bases outside the gene matches. CDR3 in DNA: TGCGCCAGCAGCCAAGATATCGACAGGGGTGAAAAACTGTTTTTT. Its protein is CASSQDIDRGEKLFF.

The chain links TRBV9 to TRBJ1-2; possibly TRBD1 for D (5 bases). Per germline, CDR1 SGDLS and CDR2 YYNGEE. This CDR3 region has 16 residues. Trimming took 4 bases from V and 7 from J, leaving 23 bases between them. The CDR3 sequence is CASSLSSAGLEGGYTF. CDR3 DNA sequence: TGTGCCAGCAGCTTATCTTCTGCAGGGTTGGAGGGTGGCTACACCTTC.

The V gene is TRBV5-1, the J gene TRBJ1-1; D gene unclear. The V gene's germline CDR1 is SGHRS and CDR2 YFSETQ. The CDR3 is 13 amino acids. Trimming removed 2 bases at V and 0 bases at J, with 5 bases between. In DNA, the CDR3 is TGCGCCAGCAGCTTTGCGGTGAACACTGAAGCTTTCTTT. It specifies CASSFAVNTEAFF.

The chain uses TRBV4-3 and TRBJ2-7; 8 bases align to TRBD1. This CDR3 is 14 amino acids long. Germline-derived CDR1 and CDR2 are LGHNA and YSLEER. J lost 3 bases, V lost 0 bases, and 1 base had no gene match. The chain's CDR3 is CASSQDDRGYEQYF. The CDR3 nucleotides are TGCGCCAGCAGCCAAGATGACAGGGGCTACGAGCAGTACTTC.

This clone has just one count. This rearrangement joins TRBV7-7 to TRBJ2-7; tentatively, D is TRBD2 (6 bases). The CDR3 consists of 15 residues. The germline V and J ends were trimmed by 3 bases and 5 bases, with 17 bases remaining between them. Looked up from germline, CDR1 is SSHAT and CDR2 is FNYEAQ (reference sequence). CDR3 loop: CASSFPGLPRDEQYF. Written as DNA, the CDR3 is TGTGCCAGCAGCTTTCCGGGACTTCCAAGGGACGAGCAGTACTTC.

The chain recombines TRBV27 with TRBJ1-5; the match to TRBD1 covers 7 bases. The CDR3 sequence is 16 residues long. The V and J ends lost 4 bases and 0 bases, in that order; junction bases with no gene match: 6. Per germline, CDR1 MNHEY and CDR2 SMNVEV (reference sequence). This CDR3 is CASSSMGQLSNQPQHF. CDR3 DNA: TGTGCCAGCAGTTCCATGGGACAGCTTAGCAATCAGCCCCAGCATTTT.

V and J are TRBV28 and TRBJ2-7; D unresolved. The germline V gene encodes CDR1 MDHEN and CDR2 SYDVKM. V lost 5 bases and J lost 1, with 15 bases in between. This CDR3 is 15 amino acids long. The CDR3 loop reads CASSGRGAGSYEQYF. CDR3 sequence (DNA): TGTGCCAGCAGTGGACGTGGAGCCGGTTCCTACGAGCAGTACTTC.

This clone was detected only once. The J gene is TRBJ2-2, the V gene TRBV11-2; the D is unclear. Germline lookup yields CDR1 SGHAT and CDR2 FQNNGV. Between the trimmed V and J ends, which lost 1 base and 0 bases, there was a span of 12 bases. The CDR3 extends over 17 amino acids. For the CDR3, the DNA is TGTGCCAGCAGCTTAGCCGTAGGGTTCGCGAACACCGGGGAGCTGTTTTTT. Translating it yields CASSLAVGFANTGELFF.

For the CDR3, the DNA is TGCGCCAGCAGCCAATCCGACCTAGCGGGGGCCTACAATGAGCAGTTCTTC. The encoded protein is CASSQSDLAGAYNEQFF. V usage is TRBV4-1 and J usage is TRBJ2-1; 10 bases are a match to TRBD2. J was trimmed by 2 bases and V by 2 bases; bases with no gene match: 6. Germline V gives CDR1 MGHRA, CDR2 YSYEKL. This CDR3 is 17 amino acids long.

This chain joins TRBV6-5 and TRBJ1-2; D not certain. The CDR3 covers 14 residues. Deletions cut 6 bases from V and 2 bases from J, with 13 bases between. Germline V lookup: CDR1 MNHEY, CDR2 SVGAGI. CDR3 protein: CASRLQGLNYGYTF. In DNA, the CDR3 is TGTGCCAGCAGGTTACAAGGTCTGAACTATGGCTACACCTTC.

This chain links TRBV10-3 with TRBJ2-5; D tentatively reads TRBD1 or TRBD2 (5 bases each). V was shortened by 8 bases and J by 4 bases, with 17 bases between the two germline ends. There are 14 residues in the CDR3. CDR1 and CDR2 (germline): ENHRY, SYGVKD. The CDR3 bases are TGTGCCATCTCCCTCGGGCAGGGAGTAGAGACCCAGTACTTC. This codes for CAISLGQGVETQYF.

For the CDR3, the DNA is TGTGCCAGCAGCTTGGGCCACACAGATACGCAGTATTTT. Translating it yields CASSLGHTDTQYF. This chain connects TRBV5-6 to TRBJ2-3, with no clear D. The V and J ends lost 0 bases and 2 bases respectively, with 4 bases between them. CDR3 length equals 13 residues. Germline V gene data show CDR1 as SGHDT and CDR2 as YYEEEE.

This chain links TRBV5-5 with TRBJ2-7; the match to TRBD1 covers 11 bases. This CDR3 has 16 residues. V shed 0 bases and J 3 bases; nucleotides not matched to a gene: 5. Germline lookup yields CDR1 SGHKS and CDR2 YYEKEE (reference sequence). As DNA, the CDR3 is TGTGCCAGCAGCTTGGCCCGGACAGGGGGCAGCTACGAGCAGTACTTC. It translates to CASSLARTGGSYEQYF.

The chain uses TRBV27 and TRBJ1-1; D is unresolved. CDR1 is MNHEY, CDR2 SMNVEV, per germline (reference sequence). Trimming pared 4 bases from V and 2 bases from J, leaving 20 bases between. The CDR3 length is 17 residues. This CDR3 reads CASSSINARTENTEAFF. The CDR3 DNA sequence: TGTGCCAGCAGTTCGATAAACGCCCGGACGGAAAACACTGAAGCTTTCTTT.

V and J are TRBV7-2 and TRBJ1-5, with 8 bases matching TRBD1. In germline, CDR1 is SGHTA, CDR2 FQGNSA. This CDR3 is built from 15 residues. J gave up 6 bases and V 3 bases, and 7 bases lay outside the gene matches. CDR3 bases: TGTGCCAGCAGCTTGTGGCAGGGGGCTGGTCAGCCCCAGCATTTT. The encoded protein is CASSLWQGAGQPQHF.

The chain is built from TRBV5-8 and TRBJ1-1; 8 bases map to TRBD1. The V gene end was trimmed by 6 bases and the J gene end by 5 bases; junction bases not matched to a gene: 24. This CDR3 comprises 19 residues. Germline CDR1 reads SGHTS; CDR2 reads YDEGEE. CDR3 nucleotide sequence: TGTGCCAGCACCCCAGAGGCCAGGACAGGGATCCTAGGGGGGACTGAAGCTTTCTTT. Translation: CASTPEARTGILGGTEAFF.

A word on this clone: One end of the junction does not line up with germline, which may come from a read error. The chain has TRBV5-6 and TRBJ2-5; the match to TRBD2 covers 10 bases. CDR1 and CDR2 from the germline V gene are SGHDT and YYEEEE. There are 12 residues in the CDR3. CDR3 protein: CASSAGTSVEDF. CDR3 DNA sequence: TGTGCCAGCAGCGCGGGGACTAGCGTTGAGGACTTC.

Only a few counts were recorded for this clone. The gene calls are TRBV19 and TRBJ2-4; TRBD1 aligns across 8 bases. The CDR3 is 14 residues long. Germline lookup yields CDR1 LNHDA and CDR2 SQIVND (reference sequence). The trim removed 3 bases at V and 8 bases at J, leaving 6 bases unmatched. In DNA form, the CDR3 reads TGTGCCAGTAGTATTGGGGACAGGCAGGACATTCAGTACTTC. It specifies CASSIGDRQDIQYF. Drawing the rest from reference TRBV19 and TRBJ2-4, the complete variable domain is DGGITQSPKYLFRKEGQNVTLSCEQNLNHDAMYWYRQDPGQGLRLIYYSQIVNDFQKGDIAEGYSVSREKKESFPLTVTSAQKNPTAFYLCASSIGDRQDIQYFGAGTRLSVL.

This clone came up once. The chain couples TRBV19 to TRBJ2-7, with D tentatively TRBD1 or TRBD2 (5 bases each). V was pared by 3 bases and J by 2 bases, with 11 bases between. CDR1 is LNHDA and CDR2 is SQIVND in the germline V gene (reference sequence). There are 14 residues in the CDR3. The CDR3 spells CASSIKQGPYEQYF. The CDR3 coding sequence is TGTGCCAGTAGTATTAAGCAGGGACCCTACGAGCAGTACTTC.

V is TRBV19 and J is TRBJ2-5; no definite D call. This CDR3 comprises 16 residues. From germline, CDR1 is LNHDA and CDR2 SQIVND (reference sequence). Trimming shortened V by 5 bases and J by 5 bases, and 21 bases separated the two germline ends. This CDR3 reads CASSPISALARETQYF. CDR3 DNA: TGTGCCAGTAGTCCTATATCCGCCTTAGCTCGGGAGACCCAGTACTTC.

This clone was found a few times. This chain's CDR3 is CASSSIPGAYEQYF. The CDR3 nucleotides read TGTGCCAGCAGTTCCATCCCGGGCGCCTACGAGCAGTACTTC. This chain connects TRBV27 to TRBJ2-7; D is unclear. Per germline, CDR1 MNHEY and CDR2 SMNVEV (reference sequence). This CDR3 contains 14 residues. Trimming shortened V by 4 bases and J by 2 bases, and 12 bases separated the two germline ends.

The chain combines TRBV10-3 with TRBJ1-2; D not resolved. Deletions cut 10 bases from V and 3 bases from J, with 9 bases between. Germline V gene data show CDR1 as ENHRY and CDR2 as SYGVKD. The CDR3 has 11 amino acids. CDR3 sequence (DNA): TGTGCCACCCGGGAGGACTATGGCTACACCTTC. It yields the protein CATREDYGYTF.

The rearrangement uses TRBV9 and TRBJ2-5, with 14 positions matching TRBD2. V dropped 4 bases and J dropped 2; count of bases not matched to a gene: 7. Germline CDR1 SGDLS, CDR2 YYNGEE. This CDR3 has 17 residues. CDR3 protein: CASSLGTSGGKQETQYF. The CDR3 DNA reads as TGTGCCAGCAGCCTAGGGACTAGCGGGGGTAAACAAGAGACCCAGTACTTC.

This rearrangement joins TRBV28 to TRBJ1-5, with 7 bases fitting TRBD1. Germline-derived CDR1 and CDR2 are MDHEN and SYDVKM. V was clipped by 4 bases and J by 5 bases; unmatched bases: 8. The CDR3 runs to 15 residues. The CDR3 sequence is CASSSYRDSHQPQHF. In DNA form, the CDR3 reads TGTGCCAGCAGTTCATACCGGGACAGCCATCAGCCCCAGCATTTT.

This chain uses TRBV7-2 with TRBJ1-4; no reliable D call. From germline, CDR1 is SGHTA and CDR2 FQGNSA. V was pared by 5 bases and J by 0 bases, with 10 bases between. The CDR3 consists of 15 residues. The CDR3, as DNA: TGTGCCAGCAGCGGTCAAACCGCAACTAATGAAAAACTGTTTTTT. Residues: CASSGQTATNEKLFF.

The V gene is TRBV6-5, the J gene TRBJ1-2; tentatively, D is TRBD1 (6 bases). The V gene's germline CDR1 is MNHEY and CDR2 SVGAGI. V was clipped by 4 bases and J by 5 bases, with 14 bases between them. This CDR3 has 14 residues. This chain's CDR3 is CASSLGRGSYGYTF. The CDR3, as DNA: TGTGCCAGCAGTTTGGGCAGGGGATCATATGGCTACACCTTC.